The clone carrying this T cell receptor (beta chain) was detected only a few times. Its antigen is unknown. This specimen belongs to a study of T cell responses to AZD1222 COVID-19 vaccine. Study results and caveats: Clonal diversity was possibly underestimated; the donors were predominantly white British and more often female. Spike was spanned by vaccine-associated CD4 TCRs, which were dominant at 160-218 and 743-854.

This table comes from immunoSEQ multiplex PCR, and its TCRdb copy is limited to in-frame clones, with some not included. The repertoire has roughly 99,000 clones, around 87% of them found once; the top ten carry approximately 4%. This CDR3 spans 14 amino acids. The V and J ends lost 8 bases and 4 bases, in that order; junction bases with no gene match: 9. Germline lookup yields CDR1 LGHNT and CDR2 FRNRAP. This sample comprised peripheral blood, obtained on day 0 of AZD1222 vaccination. This sequence was found in an adult in good health. The gene calls are TRBV12-5 and TRBJ1-2; 8 bases map to TRBD1. For the CDR3, the DNA is TGTGCTAGTCTTGGGACAGGACCTCTCTATGGCTACACCTTC. Translation: CASLGTGPLYGYTF.